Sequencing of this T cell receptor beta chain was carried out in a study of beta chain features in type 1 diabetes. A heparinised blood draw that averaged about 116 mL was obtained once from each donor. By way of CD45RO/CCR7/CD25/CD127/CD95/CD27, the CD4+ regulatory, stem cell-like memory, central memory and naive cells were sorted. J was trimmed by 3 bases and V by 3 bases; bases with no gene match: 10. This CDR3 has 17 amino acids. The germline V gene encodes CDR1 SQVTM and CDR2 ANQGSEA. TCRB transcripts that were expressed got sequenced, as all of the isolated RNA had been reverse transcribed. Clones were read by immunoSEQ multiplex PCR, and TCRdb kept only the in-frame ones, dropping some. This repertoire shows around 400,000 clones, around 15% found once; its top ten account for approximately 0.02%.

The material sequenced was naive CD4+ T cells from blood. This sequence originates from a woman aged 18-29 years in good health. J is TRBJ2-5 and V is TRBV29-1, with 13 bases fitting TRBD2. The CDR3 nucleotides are TGCAGCGTTGATAGGACTAGCGGGAGAGGTGGGGAAGAGACCCAGTACTTC. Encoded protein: CSVDRTSGRGGEETQYF.